The present TCR beta chain was sequenced within a study of blood T cells in healthy people across ages. Points from the study as a whole: Strongly correlated with naive T cell percentage was TCR beta diversity. It was held that the diversity estimates obtained from one million T cells were underestimates. Possibly confounding the expanded clonotype changes was the fact that donor CMV status was unknown. Unsorted PBMCs prevented conclusive naive versus antigen-experienced comparison.

Only a few counts were recorded for this clonotype. Its antigen is not identified. The CDR3 runs 19 residues. V gave up 5 bases and J gave up 6 bases; unmatched junction bases: 18. The germline gives CDR1 MDHEN, CDR2 SYDVKM. Alongside a J-beta primer mix, a sample-barcoded 5' primer served in a second PCR lasting about 6 to 12 cycles. Each CDR3 protein is one row after TCRdb ran MiXCR on the 5' RACE reads. The table shows 850,000 to 1,000,000 distinct CDR3 sequences, with roughly 51% occurring only once. The sample comprised blood. This receptor was identified in an older woman in good health. V and J are TRBV28 and TRBJ2-5; 13 positions agree with TRBD2. CDR3 sequence: CASSIQGPGLAGLIKTQYF. CDR3 in DNA: TGTGCCAGCAGTATACAAGGCCCGGGACTAGCGGGATTAATAAAGACCCAGTACTTC. Full variable domain (rest looked up from reference TRBV28 and TRBJ2-5): DVKVTQSSRYLVKRTGEKVFLECVQDMDHENMFWYRQDPGLGLRLIYFSYDVKMKEKGDIPEGYSVSREKKERFSLILESASTNQTSMYLCASSIQGPGLAGLIKTQYFGPGTRLLVL.